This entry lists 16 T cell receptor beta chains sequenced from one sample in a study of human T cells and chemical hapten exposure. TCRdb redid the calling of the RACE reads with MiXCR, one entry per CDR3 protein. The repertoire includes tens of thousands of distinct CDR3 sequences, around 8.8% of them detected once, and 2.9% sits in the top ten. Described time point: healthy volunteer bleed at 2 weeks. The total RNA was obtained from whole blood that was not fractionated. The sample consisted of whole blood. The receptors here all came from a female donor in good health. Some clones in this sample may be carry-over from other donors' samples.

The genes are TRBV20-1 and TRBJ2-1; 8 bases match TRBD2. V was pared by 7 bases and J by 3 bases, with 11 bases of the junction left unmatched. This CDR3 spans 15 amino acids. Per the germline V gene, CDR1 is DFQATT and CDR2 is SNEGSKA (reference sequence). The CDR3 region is CSVPSFSGIYNEQFF. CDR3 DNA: TGCAGTGTTCCGTCGTTTAGCGGGATCTACAATGAGCAGTTCTTC.

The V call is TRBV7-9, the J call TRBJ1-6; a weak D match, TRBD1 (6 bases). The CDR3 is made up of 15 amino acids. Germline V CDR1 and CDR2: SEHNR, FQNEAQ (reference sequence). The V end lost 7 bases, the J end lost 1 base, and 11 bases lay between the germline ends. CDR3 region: CASKDDRSYNSPLHF. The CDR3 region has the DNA TGTGCCAGCAAAGATGACAGGTCCTATAATTCACCCCTCCACTTT.

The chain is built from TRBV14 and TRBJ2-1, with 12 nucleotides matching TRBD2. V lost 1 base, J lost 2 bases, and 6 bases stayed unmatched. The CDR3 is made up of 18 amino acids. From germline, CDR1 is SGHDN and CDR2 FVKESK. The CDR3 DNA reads TGTGCCAGCAGCCAAGGACTAGCGGGAGTTGGAACCTACAATGAGCAGTTCTTC. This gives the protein CASSQGLAGVGTYNEQFF. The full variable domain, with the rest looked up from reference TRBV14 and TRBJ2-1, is EAGVTQFPSHSVIEKGQTVTLRCDPISGHDNLYWYRRVMGKEIKFLLHFVKESKQDESGMPNNRFLAERTGGTYSTLKVQPAELEDSGVYFCASSQGLAGVGTYNEQFFGPGTRLTVL.

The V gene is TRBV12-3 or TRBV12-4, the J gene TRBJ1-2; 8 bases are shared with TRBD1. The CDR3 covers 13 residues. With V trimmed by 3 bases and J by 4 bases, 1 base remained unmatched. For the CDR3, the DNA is TGTGCCAGCAGTTTTGGGACAGGCTATGGCTACACCTTC. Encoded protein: CASSFGTGYGYTF.

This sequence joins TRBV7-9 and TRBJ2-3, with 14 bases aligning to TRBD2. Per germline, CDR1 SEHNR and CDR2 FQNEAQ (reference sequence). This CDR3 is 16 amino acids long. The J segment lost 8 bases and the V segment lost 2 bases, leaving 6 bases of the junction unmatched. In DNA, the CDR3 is TGTGCCAGCAGCTTACAAGTGACTAGCGGGAGGGGTACGCAGTATTTT. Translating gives CASSLQVTSGRGTQYF.

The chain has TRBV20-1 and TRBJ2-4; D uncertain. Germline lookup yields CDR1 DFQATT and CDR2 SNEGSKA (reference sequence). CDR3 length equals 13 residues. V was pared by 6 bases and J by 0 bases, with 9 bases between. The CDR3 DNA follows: TGCAGTGCCCCCGCTCTAGCCAAAAACATTCAGTACTTC. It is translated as CSAPALAKNIQYF.

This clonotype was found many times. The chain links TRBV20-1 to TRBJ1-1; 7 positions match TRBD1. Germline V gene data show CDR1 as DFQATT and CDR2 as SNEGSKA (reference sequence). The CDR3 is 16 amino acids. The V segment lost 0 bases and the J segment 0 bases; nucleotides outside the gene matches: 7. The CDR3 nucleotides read TGCAGTGCTAGAGAAAACAGGGGATCGGTGAACACTGAAGCTTTCTTT. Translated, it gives CSARENRGSVNTEAFF.

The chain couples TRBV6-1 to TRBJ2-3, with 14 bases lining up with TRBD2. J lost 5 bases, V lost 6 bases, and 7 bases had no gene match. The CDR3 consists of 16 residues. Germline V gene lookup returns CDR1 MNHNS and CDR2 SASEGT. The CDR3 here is CASSFGLAGGGDTQYF. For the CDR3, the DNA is TGTGCCAGCAGCTTCGGACTAGCGGGAGGTGGAGATACGCAGTATTTT.

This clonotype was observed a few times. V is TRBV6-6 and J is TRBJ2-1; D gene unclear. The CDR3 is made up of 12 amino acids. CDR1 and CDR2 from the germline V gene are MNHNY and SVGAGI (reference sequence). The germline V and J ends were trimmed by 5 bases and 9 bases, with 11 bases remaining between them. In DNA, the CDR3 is TGTGCCAGCAGTCCCCCAGAGTTTGAGCAGTTCTTC. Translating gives CASSPPEFEQFF.

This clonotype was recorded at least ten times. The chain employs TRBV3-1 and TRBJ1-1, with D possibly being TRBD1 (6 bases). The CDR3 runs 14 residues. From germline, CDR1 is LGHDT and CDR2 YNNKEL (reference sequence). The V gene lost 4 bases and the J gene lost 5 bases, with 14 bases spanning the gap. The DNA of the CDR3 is TGTGCCAGCAGCCGACAGGAGGTTAGGACTGAAGCTTTCTTT. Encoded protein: CASSRQEVRTEAFF.

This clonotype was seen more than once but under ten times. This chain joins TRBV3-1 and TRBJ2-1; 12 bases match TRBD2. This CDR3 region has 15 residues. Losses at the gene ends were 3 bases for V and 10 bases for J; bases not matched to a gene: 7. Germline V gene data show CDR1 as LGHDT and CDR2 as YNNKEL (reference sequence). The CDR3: CASSQTGLAGGEQFF. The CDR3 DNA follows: TGTGCCAGCAGCCAGACGGGACTAGCGGGCGGGGAGCAGTTCTTC.

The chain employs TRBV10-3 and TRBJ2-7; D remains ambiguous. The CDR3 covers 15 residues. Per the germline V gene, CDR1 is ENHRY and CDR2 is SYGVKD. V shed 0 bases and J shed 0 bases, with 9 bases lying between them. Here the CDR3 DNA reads TGTGCCATCAGTGAGTCGGCAGGAAGCTCCTACGAGCAGTACTTC. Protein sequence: CAISESAGSSYEQYF.

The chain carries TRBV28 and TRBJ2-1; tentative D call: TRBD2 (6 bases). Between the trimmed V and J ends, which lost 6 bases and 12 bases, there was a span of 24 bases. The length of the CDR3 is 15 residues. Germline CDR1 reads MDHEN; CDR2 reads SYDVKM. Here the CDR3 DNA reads TGTGCCAGCAGCGTTTATGGGGGACTGGCATATGGGCAGTTCTTC. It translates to CASSVYGGLAYGQFF.

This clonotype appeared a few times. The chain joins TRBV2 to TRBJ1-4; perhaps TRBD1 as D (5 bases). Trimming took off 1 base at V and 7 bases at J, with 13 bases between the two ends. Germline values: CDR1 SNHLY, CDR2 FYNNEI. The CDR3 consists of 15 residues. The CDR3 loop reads CASSEGAGGLEKLFF. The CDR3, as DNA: TGTGCCAGCAGTGAAGGGGCCGGGGGTCTTGAAAAACTGTTTTTT.

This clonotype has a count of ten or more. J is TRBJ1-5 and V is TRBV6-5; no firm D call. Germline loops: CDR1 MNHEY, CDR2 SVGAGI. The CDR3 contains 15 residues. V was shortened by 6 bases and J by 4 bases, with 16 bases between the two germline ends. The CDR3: CASSSGRVSNQPQHF. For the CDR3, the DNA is TGTGCCAGCAGCTCCGGGAGGGTATCGAATCAGCCCCAGCATTTT.

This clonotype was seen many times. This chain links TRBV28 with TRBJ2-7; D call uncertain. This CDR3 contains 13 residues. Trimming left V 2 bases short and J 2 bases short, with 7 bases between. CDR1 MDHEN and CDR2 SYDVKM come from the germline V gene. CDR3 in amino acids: CASSLLGTYEQYF. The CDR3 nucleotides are TGTGCCAGCAGTTTACTCGGCACCTACGAGCAGTACTTC.